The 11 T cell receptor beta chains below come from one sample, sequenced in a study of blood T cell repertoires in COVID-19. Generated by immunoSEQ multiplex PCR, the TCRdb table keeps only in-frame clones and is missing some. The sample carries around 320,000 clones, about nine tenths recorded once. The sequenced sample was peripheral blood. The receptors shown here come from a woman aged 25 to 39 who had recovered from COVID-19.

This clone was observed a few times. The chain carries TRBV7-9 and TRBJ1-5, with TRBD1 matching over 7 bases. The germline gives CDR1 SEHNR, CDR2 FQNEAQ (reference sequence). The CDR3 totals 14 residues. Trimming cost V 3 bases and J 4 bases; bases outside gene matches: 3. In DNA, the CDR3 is TGTGCCAGCAGCTTCGAACAGGGGAATCAGCCCCAGCATTTT. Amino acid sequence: CASSFEQGNQPQHF.

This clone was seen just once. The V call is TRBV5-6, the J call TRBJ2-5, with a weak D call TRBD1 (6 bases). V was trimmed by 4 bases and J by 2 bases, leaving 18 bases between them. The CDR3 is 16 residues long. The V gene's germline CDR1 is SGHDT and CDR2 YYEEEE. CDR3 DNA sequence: TGTGCCAGCAGCCGAGACAGGTCTAGGGGGCAAGAGACCCAGTACTTC. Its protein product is CASSRDRSRGQETQYF.

The CDR3 DNA reads as TGTGCCAGCAGTTTCGGGACTGACTCCTACGAGCAGTACTTC. The encoded protein is CASSFGTDSYEQYF. The chain is built from TRBV6-2 or TRBV6-3 and TRBJ2-7, with TRBD2 as a possible D gene (6 bases). The ends were cut back, 4 bases at V and 0 bases at J, with 10 bases in the middle. The CDR3 is made up of 14 amino acids. The germline gives CDR1 MNHEY, CDR2 SVGEGT.

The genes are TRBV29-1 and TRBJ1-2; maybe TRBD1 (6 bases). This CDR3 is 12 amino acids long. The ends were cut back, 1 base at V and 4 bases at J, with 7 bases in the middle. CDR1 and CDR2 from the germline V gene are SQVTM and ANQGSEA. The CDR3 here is CSVEGTAYGYTF. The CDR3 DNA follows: TGCAGCGTTGAAGGGACAGCCTATGGCTACACCTTC. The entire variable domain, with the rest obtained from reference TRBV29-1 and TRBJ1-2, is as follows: SAVISQKPSRDICQRGTSLTIQCQVDSQVTMMFWYRQQPGQSLTLIATANQGSEATYESGFVIDKFPISRPNLTFSTLTVSNMSPEDSSIYLCSVEGTAYGYTFGSGTRLTVV.

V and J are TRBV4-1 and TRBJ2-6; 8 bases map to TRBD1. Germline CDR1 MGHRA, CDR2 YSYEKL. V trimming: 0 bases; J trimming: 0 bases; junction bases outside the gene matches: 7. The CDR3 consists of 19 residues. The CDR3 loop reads CASSQEWDRYSSGANVLTF. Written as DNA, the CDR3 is TGCGCCAGCAGCCAAGAGTGGGACAGGTATAGCTCTGGGGCCAACGTCCTGACTTTC.

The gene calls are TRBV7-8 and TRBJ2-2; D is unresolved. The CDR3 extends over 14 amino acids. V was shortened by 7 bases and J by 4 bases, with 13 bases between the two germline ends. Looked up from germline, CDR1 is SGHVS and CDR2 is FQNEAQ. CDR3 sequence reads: CASMGLVVTGELFF. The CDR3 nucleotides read TGTGCCAGCATGGGCTTGGTGGTCACCGGGGAGCTGTTTTTT.

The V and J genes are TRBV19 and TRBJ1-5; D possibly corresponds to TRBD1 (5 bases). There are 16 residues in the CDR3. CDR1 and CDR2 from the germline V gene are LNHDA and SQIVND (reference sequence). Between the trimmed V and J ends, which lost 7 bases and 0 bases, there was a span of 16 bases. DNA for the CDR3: TGTGCCAGTAACCGGTGGGGGGTAAATAGCAATCAGCCCCAGCATTTT. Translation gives CASNRWGVNSNQPQHF.

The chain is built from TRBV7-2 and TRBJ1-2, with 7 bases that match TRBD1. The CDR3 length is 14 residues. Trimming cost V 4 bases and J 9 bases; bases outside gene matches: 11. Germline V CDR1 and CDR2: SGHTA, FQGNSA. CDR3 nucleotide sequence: TGTGCCAGCAGCTCCTCAGGGGGTGGGGGAAGCTACACCTTC. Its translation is CASSSSGGGGSYTF. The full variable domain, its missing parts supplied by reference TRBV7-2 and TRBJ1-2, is GAGVSQSPSNKVTEKGKDVELRCDPISGHTALYWYRQSLGQGLEFLIYFQGNSAPDKSGLPSDRFSAERTGGSVSTLTIQRTQQEDSAVYLCASSSSGGGGSYTFGSGTRLTVV.

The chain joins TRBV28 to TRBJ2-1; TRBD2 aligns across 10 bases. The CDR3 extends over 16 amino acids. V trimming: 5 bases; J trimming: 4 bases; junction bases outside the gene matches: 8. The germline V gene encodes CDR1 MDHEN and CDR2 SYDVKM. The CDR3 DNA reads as TGTGCCAGCAGTGCTCTAGCGGGGGCCGCGTACAATGAGCAGTTCTTC. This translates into CASSALAGAAYNEQFF.

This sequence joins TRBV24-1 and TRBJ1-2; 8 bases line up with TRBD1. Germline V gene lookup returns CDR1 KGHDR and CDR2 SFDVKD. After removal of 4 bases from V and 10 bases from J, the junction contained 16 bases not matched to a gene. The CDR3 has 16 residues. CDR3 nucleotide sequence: TGTGCCACCAGTGAACGGGGGACAGGCTGGGAGGAGGACTACACCTTC. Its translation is CATSERGTGWEEDYTF.

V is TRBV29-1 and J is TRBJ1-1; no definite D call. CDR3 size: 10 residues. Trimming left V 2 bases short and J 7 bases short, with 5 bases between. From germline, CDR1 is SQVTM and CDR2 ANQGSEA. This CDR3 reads CSVETDEAFF. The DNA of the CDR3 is TGCAGCGTTGAAACAGATGAAGCTTTCTTT.